This TCR beta chain is from a study of blood T cell repertoires in COVID-19. Study at large: From T cells, B-cell-depleted T cells, or PBMCs came the material, which was cDNA or gDNA.

Original methodology: Reference gene primers were amplified, and this amplification served to estimate nucleated cell counts. Only in-frame clones appear in the TCRdb table, and some are missing; sequencing was by immunoSEQ multiplex PCR. Clone size and V and J calls were adopted from that table, with D and trimming inferred from the DNA. The table includes 200,000 to 250,000 clones, approximately 90% detected once. The germline gives CDR1 PRHDT, CDR2 FYEKMQ (reference sequence). CDR3 length: 13 amino acids. The V gene lost 4 bases and the J gene lost 6 bases, with 11 bases spanning the gap. The clonotype originates from a man in his sixties who had recovered from COVID-19. Sequenced input: peripheral blood. The V call is TRBV13, the J call TRBJ2-3; D is possibly TRBD1 (6 bases). In DNA, the CDR3 is TGTGCCAGCAGCTACGTAACAGGGGATACGCAGTATTTT. Translating it yields CASSYVTGDTQYF.